Following are 10 T cell receptor beta chains from one sample sequenced in a study of early stage breast cancer tumors. Measured with immunoSEQ multiplex PCR; TCRdb has only the in-frame clones, and not every one. The sample records about 3,500 clones, 60% to 65% being singletons. Sequencing was performed on breast tumor tissue. Receptors originate from a person aged 40 to 49 with breast cancer.

The rearrangement uses TRBV6-5 and TRBJ2-5; 11 nucleotides match TRBD2. CDR1 and CDR2 (germline): MNHEY, SVGAGI. This CDR3 has 14 amino acids. Germline trimming cut 6 bases from V and 2 bases from J; bases unmatched to any gene: 2. The CDR3 nucleotides are TGTGCCAGCAGATTAGCGGGGGGGCAAGAGACCCAGTACTTC. Amino acid sequence: CASRLAGGQETQYF.

The rearrangement uses TRBV19 and TRBJ1-2; D perhaps matches TRBD1 (5 bases). Trimming left V 6 bases short and J 3 bases short, with 11 bases between. The CDR3 is 13 residues long. The V gene's germline CDR1 is LNHDA and CDR2 SQIVND (reference sequence). CDR3 bases: TGTGCCAGTAGCCCTCGAGGGGACTATGGCTACACCTTC. Its protein product is CASSPRGDYGYTF.

This chain connects TRBV4-1 to TRBJ2-7; maybe TRBD2 (5 bases). V was clipped by 5 bases and J by 3 bases, with 14 bases between them. The CDR3 loop spans 14 amino acids. CDR1 and CDR2 (germline): MGHRA, YSYEKL. The CDR3 reads CASSETGIFYEQYF. The CDR3, as DNA: TGCGCCAGCAGCGAGACGGGGATTTTCTACGAGCAGTACTTC.

This chain uses TRBV28 with TRBJ1-2; 7 bases fit TRBD1. Germline CDR1 and CDR2: MDHEN and SYDVKM. V gave up 6 bases and J gave up 4 bases; unmatched junction bases: 11. This CDR3 has 15 amino acids. In nucleotides, the CDR3 is TGTGCCAGCAGACCTAGACAGGGTATAGGCTATGGCTACACCTTC. It encodes CASRPRQGIGYGYTF.

This chain uses TRBV7-3 with TRBJ2-7, with a possible D match to TRBD1 (6 bases). Germline loops: CDR1 SGHTA, CDR2 FQGTGA. The CDR3 sequence is 18 residues long. V was shortened by 5 bases and J by 3 bases, with 26 bases between the two germline ends. The CDR3 DNA is TGTGCCAGCAGCCTCACAGTACAGGGCACCACTCTAGGCTACGAGCAGTACTTC. Its protein is CASSLTVQGTTLGYEQYF.

CDR3 coding DNA: TGCGCCAGCAGCTTGATAGAGGGCAACACCGGGGAGCTGTTTTTT. Translation: CASSLIEGNTGELFF. The genes are TRBV5-1 and TRBJ2-2; maybe TRBD2 (5 bases). The V and J ends lost 1 base and 2 bases respectively, with 9 bases between them. There are 15 residues in the CDR3. Germline-derived CDR1 and CDR2 are SGHRS and YFSETQ.

This clone was seen just once. The chain uses TRBV11-2 and TRBJ2-2; D may be TRBD2 (5 bases). The ends were cut back, 6 bases at V and 6 bases at J, with 14 bases in the middle. The CDR3 totals 14 residues. The V gene's germline CDR1 is SGHAT and CDR2 FQNNGV. The CDR3 here is CASRPPGKAGELFF. CDR3 DNA: TGTGCCAGCAGACCTCCGGGGAAAGCCGGGGAGCTGTTTTTT.

In its sample, this clone ranks as large. This chain connects TRBV7-3 to TRBJ2-1; TRBD2 agrees at 14 bases. The junction had 0 bases not matched to a gene; V was cut back by 2 bases and J by 9 bases. Germline loops: CDR1 SGHTA, CDR2 FQGTGA. This CDR3 contains 14 residues. CDR3 nucleotides: TGTGCCAGCAGCTTAGGGACTAGCGGGAGTGAGCAGTTCTTC. This codes for CASSLGTSGSEQFF.

A few counts support this clone. This chain uses TRBV2 with TRBJ2-5; D is undetermined. The V gene lost 7 bases and the J gene lost 5 bases, with 11 bases spanning the gap. The CDR3 extends over 12 amino acids. CDR1 SNHLY and CDR2 FYNNEI come from the germline V gene. The CDR3: CASILLLETQYF. The CDR3 coding sequence is TGTGCCAGCATCCTCCTCCTGGAGACCCAGTACTTC.

The chain carries TRBV9 and TRBJ2-1; TRBD2 matches 9 bases. The CDR3 is made up of 15 amino acids. Germline trimming cut 2 bases from V and 5 bases from J; bases unmatched to any gene: 5. Per germline, CDR1 SGDLS and CDR2 YYNGEE. DNA of the CDR3: TGTGCCAGCAGCGTTAGCGGGAGTCGAGACAATGAGCAGTTCTTC. Residues: CASSVSGSRDNEQFF.